Listed below are T cell receptor beta chains from one sample, sequenced in a study of blood T cell repertoires in COVID-19. The repertoire was sequenced with immunoSEQ multiplex PCR; TCRdb's copy has only in-frame clones and lacks some. Of around 310,000 clones listed, 89% were seen once; the top ten hold about 12%. Material for sequencing was peripheral blood. The receptors stem from a woman in her sixties or seventies with acute or convalescent COVID-19. Each CDR3 is given with its conserved first and last residue. The D gene is left open where the match is weak. Clone size is shown for a subset of rows, as once, few, many or a class of expanded clone.

d_call	clone_size	v_call	j_call	cdr3_aa	cdr3_nt
TRBD1	.	TRBV27	TRBJ1-1	CASSFDRGRTEAFF	TGTGCCAGCAGTTTTGACAGGGGGCGGACTGAAGCTTTCTTT
.	.	TRBV11-2	TRBJ2-2	CASSLDLVGATGELFF	TGTGCCAGCAGCTTAGATCTGGTGGGAGCGACCGGGGAGCTGTTTTTT
TRBD1	.	TRBV6-5	TRBJ2-3	CASSYSARLDRDTQYF	TGTGCCAGCAGTTACTCGGCGCGCCTGGACAGGGATACGCAGTATTTT
TRBD2	.	TRBV11-2	TRBJ2-5	CASSGTSGRSRETQYF	TGTGCCAGCAGCGGGACTAGCGGGAGGTCGCGGGAGACCCAGTACTTC
TRBD2	.	TRBV6-6	TRBJ2-1	CASKRGGDNEQFF	TGTGCCAGCAAGCGGGGGGGGGACAATGAGCAGTTCTTC
TRBD1	.	TRBV3-1/TRBV3-2	TRBJ2-7	CASSRSPAGQGAYEQYF	TGTGCCAGCAGCCGAAGTCCGGCGGGACAGGGGGCGTACGAGCAGTACTTC
TRBD1	.	TRBV11-2	TRBJ2-1	CASSPLMRGRRNEQFF	TGTGCCAGCAGCCCCCTAATGAGGGGGCGCCGGAATGAGCAGTTCTTC
.	.	TRBV6-2/TRBV6-3	TRBJ1-2	CASSYVQRTNYGYTF	TGTGCCAGCAGTTACGTACAGAGAACTAACTATGGCTACACCTTC
.	once	TRBV7-2	TRBJ2-5	CASSRPAGTRGTNQETQYF	TGTGCCAGCAGCCGGCCCGCCGGGACAAGAGGTACCAACCAAGAGACCCAGTACTTC
TRBD1	.	TRBV7-2	TRBJ1-6	CASSLGTGLGSPLHF	TGTGCCAGCAGCTTAGGGACAGGGTTGGGTTCACCCCTCCACTTT
.	.	TRBV5-1	TRBJ2-1	CASSLVGIDRYNEQFF	TGCGCCAGCAGCTTGGTGGGTATTGACAGGTACAATGAGCAGTTCTTC
.	.	TRBV7-2	TRBJ2-1	CASSQSGIYNEQFF	TGTGCCAGCAGCCAGAGCGGAATCTACAATGAGCAGTTCTTC
TRBD1	.	TRBV10-3	TRBJ2-2	CAISEKRTGGPGELFF	TGTGCCATCAGTGAGAAGAGGACAGGGGGGCCCGGGGAGCTGTTTTTT
.	.	TRBV27	TRBJ1-6	CASSLVQGNSPLHF	TGTGCCAGCAGTTTGGTACAGGGCAATTCACCCCTCCACTTT
TRBD1	.	TRBV9	TRBJ2-2	CASSVSGGQGAVGELFF	TGTGCCAGCAGCGTGAGTGGGGGACAGGGGGCTGTCGGGGAGCTGTTTTTT
.	.	TRBV5-1	TRBJ2-7	CASSAGAGYEQYF	TGCGCCAGCAGCGCGGGGGCGGGTTACGAGCAGTACTTC
.	.	TRBV18	TRBJ1-2	CASSPRGGREVNYGYTF	TGTGCCAGCTCGCCCCGGGGGGGCAGGGAGGTCAACTATGGCTACACCTTC
TRBD2	.	TRBV4-3	TRBJ2-2	CASSQDSGSGSRRTGELFF	TGCGCCAGCAGCCAAGATAGCGGTAGCGGGAGTAGGAGAACCGGGGAGCTGTTTTTT
.	.	TRBV19	TRBJ1-5	CASSRGYSNQPQHF	TGTGCCAGTAGTAGAGGATATAGCAATCAGCCCCAGCATTTT
TRBD1	.	TRBV7-3	TRBJ1-4	CASSPTGQGDSILFF	TGTGCCAGCAGCCCAACGGGACAGGGGGATAGTATACTGTTTTTT
.	.	TRBV28	TRBJ1-5	CASSTSYREKSNQPQHF	TGTGCCAGCAGTACATCTTACAGGGAGAAAAGCAATCAGCCCCAGCATTTT
TRBD1	.	TRBV5-8	TRBJ2-7	CASSLSLSATGGYEQYF	TGTGCCAGCAGCTTGAGTCTCTCGGCGACAGGGGGCTACGAGCAGTACTTC
.	once	TRBV3-1/TRBV3-2	TRBJ1-3	CASSRRESGNTIYF	TGTGCCAGCAGCCGAAGGGAGTCCGGAAACACCATATATTTT
TRBD1	few	TRBV5-1	TRBJ1-6	CASSSGTGSTSPLHF	TGCGCCAGCAGCTCGGGGACAGGGTCAACTTCACCCCTCCACTTT
TRBD2	.	TRBV19	TRBJ2-1	CASSILSGGPQNEQFF	TGTGCCAGTAGTATCCTAAGCGGGGGCCCCCAAAATGAGCAGTTCTTC
.	.	TRBV5-1	TRBJ2-5	CASSLRTEGTQYF	TGCGCCAGCAGCCTGCGGACAGAGGGGACCCAGTACTTC
TRBD1	.	TRBV28	TRBJ2-2	CASVGGENTGELFF	TGTGCCAGCGTAGGGGGCGAGAACACCGGGGAGCTGTTTTTT
.	.	TRBV6-1	TRBJ1-5	CASSERRPNQPQHF	TGTGCCAGCAGTGAACGGCGGCCCAATCAGCCCCAGCATTTT
.	.	TRBV5-4	TRBJ1-2	CASSLVSGTQRSQGYTF	TGTGCCAGCAGCTTGGTTTCGGGCACGCAGCGGTCTCAAGGCTACACCTTC
TRBD1	.	TRBV4-1	TRBJ1-4	CASSHRQGAREKLFF	TGCGCCAGCAGCCATCGACAGGGGGCAAGAGAAAAACTGTTTTTT
.	.	TRBV11-2	TRBJ1-3	CASSLAPGENTIYF	TGTGCCAGCAGCTTAGCCCCCGGGGAGAACACCATATATTTT
.	.	TRBV7-9	TRBJ1-2	CASSLGKSNGYTF	TGTGCCAGCAGCTTGGGCAAGTCAAATGGCTACACCTTC
.	once	TRBV19	TRBJ1-5	CASSVVGVQPQHF	TGTGCCAGTAGTGTGGTAGGGGTTCAGCCCCAGCATTTT
.	.	TRBV6-5	TRBJ1-4	CASSRGGSWEKLFF	TGTGCCAGCAGCCGGGGGGGGTCGTGGGAAAAACTGTTTTTT
.	.	TRBV5-1	TRBJ1-1	CASRFGQPGTEAFF	TGCGCCAGCAGATTTGGACAGCCCGGCACTGAAGCTTTCTTT
.	.	TRBV3-1/TRBV3-2	TRBJ1-1	CASEGPNTEAFF	TGTGCCAGTGAGGGCCCAAACACTGAAGCTTTCTTT
TRBD1	.	TRBV19	TRBJ2-4	CASSMGQGTKNIQYF	TGTGCCAGTAGTATGGGACAGGGAACCAAAAACATTCAGTACTTC
.	.	TRBV27	TRBJ1-6	CASSLSGAPLHF	TGTGCCAGCAGTTTATCCGGGGCACCCCTCCACTTT
.	.	TRBV14	TRBJ1-3	CASSQYLAYSGNTIYF	TGTGCCAGCAGCCAATACCTCGCCTACTCTGGAAACACCATATATTTT
TRBD1	.	TRBV6-2/TRBV6-3	TRBJ2-3	CASSYLAGQGRVDTQYF	TGTGCCAGCAGTTACCTGGCTGGACAGGGCCGGGTAGATACGCAGTATTTT
TRBD2	.	TRBV6-2/TRBV6-3	TRBJ2-3	CASSYRPGLAPTDTQYF	TGTGCCAGCAGTTACCGGCCGGGACTAGCGCCTACAGATACGCAGTATTTT
TRBD1	.	TRBV24-1	TRBJ1-5	CATSDPGTGSNQPQHF	TGTGCCACCAGTGATCCCGGGACAGGGTCCAATCAGCCCCAGCATTTT
.	.	TRBV11-3	TRBJ2-3	CASSARGRGDTQYF	TGTGCCAGCAGCGCCCGCGGCAGGGGAGATACGCAGTATTTT
TRBD1	.	TRBV3-1/TRBV3-2	TRBJ1-2	CASSQAQGGYTF	TGTGCCAGCAGCCAAGCACAGGGGGGCTACACCTTC
.	.	TRBV4-2	TRBJ1-5	CASGSGGDFSQPQHF	TGTGCCAGCGGGTCGGGGGGTGATTTCAGTCAGCCCCAGCATTTT
TRBD2	.	TRBV18	TRBJ2-5	CASSPLRGGGRETQYF	TGTGCCAGCTCACCCCTCCGCGGGGGGGGCAGGGAGACCCAGTACTTC
TRBD1	.	TRBV20-1	TRBJ2-7	CSASFAGGTYEQYF	TGCAGTGCTAGTTTCGCAGGGGGTACCTACGAGCAGTACTTC